One and the same sample provided the 23 T cell receptor beta chains below, sequenced in a study of identical twins. TCRdb reprocessed the 5' RACE reads with MiXCR, giving one entry per CDR3 protein. This table has fewer than 550,000 distinct CDR3 sequences, around 15% appearing once. The data also belong to a second study, concerning yellow fever vaccine responses in identical twins.

The sample consisted of CD4+ T cells sorted from blood. The receptors were sampled from a woman aged 18-35 years in good health.

Only a few counts were recorded for this clonotype. V is TRBV6-1 and J is TRBJ1-5; D is possibly TRBD1 (5 bases). Germline V CDR1 and CDR2: MNHNS, SASEGT. The CDR3 covers 15 residues. Between the trimmed V and J ends, which lost 5 bases and 0 bases, there was a span of 11 bases. In DNA form, the CDR3 reads TGTGCCAGCAGTAGAATCAGGGATAGCAATCAGCCCCAGCATTTT. Protein: CASSRIRDSNQPQHF.

This chain connects TRBV10-3 to TRBJ1-2; D is possibly TRBD1 (6 bases). The germline V gene has CDR1 ENHRY and CDR2 SYGVKD. V lost 6 bases to trimming and J lost 11 bases, with 22 bases between them. The CDR3 sequence is 14 residues long. CDR3 bases: TGTGCCATCAGAAGCCATGACAGGCTAGTAGGGTACACCTTC. Amino acid sequence: CAIRSHDRLVGYTF.

This chain links TRBV29-1 with TRBJ2-1; D is possibly TRBD1 (5 bases). The CDR3 runs 14 residues. Germline CDR1 is SQVTM and CDR2 is ANQGSEA. The CDR3 DNA reads as TGCAGTTCCGTACAGGCAGAAGCCTACAATGAGCAGTTCTTC. It translates to CSSVQAEAYNEQFF.

The gene calls are TRBV24-1 and TRBJ2-3; 7 bases match TRBD1. Looked up from germline, CDR1 is KGHDR and CDR2 is SFDVKD. The CDR3 spans 17 residues. Germline trimming cut 3 bases from V and 6 bases from J; bases unmatched to any gene: 14. The CDR3 reads CATSDPRPGQKADTQYF. The CDR3 DNA reads as TGTGCCACCAGTGATCCACGGCCGGGACAGAAGGCCGATACGCAGTATTTT.

This sequence joins TRBV24-1 and TRBJ1-1; D gene unclear. This CDR3 has 13 residues. With 7 bases removed from V and 0 bases from J, the gap between germline ends came to 8 bases. CDR1 is KGHDR, CDR2 SFDVKD, per germline. This CDR3 reads CATRTELNTEAFF. Here the CDR3 DNA reads TGTGCCACCAGAACAGAGCTGAACACTGAAGCTTTCTTT.

This clonotype was observed a few times. The chain is built from TRBV6-5 and TRBJ1-4; no clear D. V was clipped by 4 bases and J by 5 bases, with 8 bases between them. The CDR3 runs to 13 residues. Germline V gives CDR1 MNHEY, CDR2 SVGAGI. The chain's CDR3 is CASSSRINEKLFF. CDR3 DNA sequence: TGTGCCAGCAGTTCACGGATAAATGAAAAACTGTTTTTT.

This clonotype showed up just a few times. The V gene is TRBV20-1, the J gene TRBJ2-7; 11 bases line up with TRBD2. After removal of 1 base from V and 4 bases from J, the junction contained 3 bases not matched to a gene. CDR3 length: 14 amino acids. Germline lookup yields CDR1 DFQATT and CDR2 SNEGSKA (reference sequence). The CDR3, as DNA: TGCAGTGCTAGAGCCGGGACTAGCGGATACGAGCAGTACTTC. This codes for CSARAGTSGYEQYF.

A few counts support this clonotype. The chain carries TRBV6-5 and TRBJ2-2, with a tentative D call TRBD1 (5 bases). Trimming took 1 base from V and 7 from J, leaving 10 bases between them. The CDR3 extends over 14 amino acids. The V gene's germline CDR1 is MNHEY and CDR2 SVGAGI. CDR3 protein: CASSYWGTGGELFF. CDR3 DNA sequence: TGTGCCAGCAGTTACTGGGGCACCGGCGGGGAGCTGTTTTTT.

This clonotype was recorded a few times. The chain combines TRBV27 with TRBJ2-3; 9 nucleotides line up with TRBD1. With V trimmed by 7 bases and J by 2 bases, 4 bases remained unmatched. The CDR3 runs to 14 residues. Germline CDR1 is MNHEY and CDR2 is SMNVEV (reference sequence). The CDR3 coding sequence is TGTGCCAGCAAACAGGGGGCGGCCACAGATACGCAGTATTTT. This sequence encodes CASKQGAATDTQYF.

This clonotype was seen more than once but under ten times. V and J are TRBV5-1 and TRBJ2-5, with 7 bases matching TRBD1. The CDR3 runs 16 residues. The trim removed 3 bases at V and 1 base at J, leaving 9 bases unmatched. Per the germline V gene, CDR1 is SGHRS and CDR2 is YFSETQ. CDR3 protein: CASSSHPQGSQETQYF. For the CDR3, the DNA is TGCGCCAGCAGCTCCCACCCACAGGGGAGCCAAGAGACCCAGTACTTC.

The chain is built from TRBV24-1 and TRBJ2-2; D is ambiguous. This CDR3 comprises 13 residues. Germline CDR1 reads KGHDR; CDR2 reads SFDVKD. With 2 bases removed from V and 6 bases from J, the gap between germline ends came to 6 bases. CDR3 bases: TGTGCCACCAGTGATTACGTATCCGGGGAGCTGTTTTTT. Its translation is CATSDYVSGELFF.

This clonotype was seen repeatedly, ten times or more. J is TRBJ2-1 and V is TRBV10-3, with 11 bases identical to TRBD2. The germline gives CDR1 ENHRY, CDR2 SYGVKD. The ends lost 6 bases at V and 7 bases at J; junction bases unmatched: 5. The CDR3 contains 14 residues. The CDR3 bases are TGTGCCATCAGAATAGCGGGAGGGCCGAATGAGCAGTTCTTC. It yields the protein CAIRIAGGPNEQFF.

This clonotype showed up just a few times. This chain connects TRBV5-1 to TRBJ1-3; no reliable D call. V was cut by 1 base and J by 4 bases, with 9 bases left in between. The germline gives CDR1 SGHRS, CDR2 YFSETQ. This CDR3 has 14 amino acids. CDR3 amino acids: CASSLSAGGNTIYF. The CDR3 DNA reads TGCGCCAGCAGCTTGTCAGCGGGGGGAAACACCATATATTTT.

This clonotype was counted a few times. The chain recombines TRBV3-1 with TRBJ2-5, with TRBD2 as a possible D gene (6 bases). This CDR3 comprises 15 residues. Trimming left V 5 bases short and J 0 bases short, with 13 bases between. Germline CDR1 LGHDT, CDR2 YNNKEL (reference sequence). CDR3 in amino acids: CASSTGLANQETQYF. In DNA form, the CDR3 reads TGTGCCAGCAGCACGGGGCTAGCGAACCAAGAGACCCAGTACTTC.

V usage is TRBV19 and J usage is TRBJ2-3, with TRBD2 identical over 8 bases. Looked up from germline, CDR1 is LNHDA and CDR2 is SQIVND (reference sequence). The CDR3 is 14 residues long. The CDR3 sequence: CGVSDGRETDTQYF. The CDR3 nucleotides are TGTGGAGTGAGCGACGGGAGGGAGACAGATACGCAGTATTTT.

This chain uses TRBV19 with TRBJ2-6, with D unclear. Germline V CDR1 and CDR2: LNHDA, SQIVND (reference sequence). Deletions cut 5 bases from V and 0 bases from J, with 5 bases between. The CDR3 has 14 amino acids. CDR3 region: CASSVNSGANVLTF. The CDR3 bases are TGTGCCAGTAGTGTCAACTCTGGGGCCAACGTCCTGACTTTC.

This clonotype was seen just once. The chain is built from TRBV20-1 and TRBJ2-5; TRBD2 aligns across 15 bases. In germline, CDR1 is DFQATT, CDR2 SNEGSKA (reference sequence). The CDR3 runs to 16 residues. Unmatched junction bases numbered 10, after V lost 6 bases and J lost 5 bases. The chain's CDR3 is CSAYGTSGGMGETQYF. The DNA for the CDR3 is TGCAGTGCCTACGGGACTAGCGGGGGGATGGGGGAGACCCAGTACTTC.

The chain has TRBV7-8 and TRBJ2-1, with 7 bases identical to TRBD1. CDR3 size: 16 residues. Germline CDR1 is SGHVS and CDR2 is FQNEAQ. The trim removed 3 bases at V and 1 base at J, leaving 6 bases unmatched. CDR3 in DNA: TGTGCCAGCAGCTTGTGGGGACAGCGATCCTACAATGAGCAGTTCTTC. Encoded protein: CASSLWGQRSYNEQFF.

The sample holds a few counts of this clonotype. CDR3 sequence: CASSQAITDTGELFF. CDR3 in DNA: TGCGCCAGCAGCCAAGCTATAACCGACACCGGGGAGCTGTTTTTT. V is TRBV4-1 and J is TRBJ2-2; D is uncertain. CDR3 size: 15 residues. The V end was cut by 1 base, the J end by 3 bases, with 9 bases between. Germline V gene data show CDR1 as MGHRA and CDR2 as YSYEKL.

Only a few counts were recorded for this clonotype. The V gene is TRBV20-1, the J gene TRBJ1-2; D gene uncertain. This CDR3 region has 14 residues. Germline values: CDR1 DFQATT, CDR2 SNEGSKA (reference sequence). Trimming took 1 base from V and 4 from J, leaving 13 bases between them. This CDR3 reads CSARGAPPLYGYTF. CDR3 DNA: TGCAGTGCTAGAGGTGCTCCACCACTCTATGGCTACACCTTC.

The V call is TRBV20-1, the J call TRBJ2-5; D is ambiguous. Trimming removed 6 bases from V and 5 bases from J, with 13 bases in between. The CDR3 sequence is 12 residues long. Looked up from germline, CDR1 is DFQATT and CDR2 is SNEGSKA (reference sequence). Here the CDR3 reads CSANPDRETQYF. The CDR3 DNA follows: TGCAGTGCAAACCCTGATCGGGAGACCCAGTACTTC.

This clonotype was counted only a few times. The CDR3 is CSARDGGTNQPQHF. The CDR3 coding sequence is TGCAGTGCTAGAGATGGGGGCACCAATCAGCCCCAGCATTTT. The chain couples TRBV20-1 to TRBJ1-5, with a tentative D call TRBD1 (6 bases). V was shortened by 0 bases and J by 3 bases, with 9 bases between the two germline ends. Germline V lookup: CDR1 DFQATT, CDR2 SNEGSKA (reference sequence). The CDR3 consists of 14 residues.

This clonotype has only a few counts. V is TRBV5-1 and J is TRBJ2-2; 8 bases align to TRBD1. Unmatched junction bases numbered 3, after V lost 2 bases and J lost 3 bases. Per germline, CDR1 SGHRS and CDR2 YFSETQ. This CDR3 has 15 amino acids. Written as DNA, the CDR3 is TGCGCCAGCAGCTTAACCAGGGGGCACACCGGGGAGCTGTTTTTT. It translates to CASSLTRGHTGELFF.